The 17 T cell receptor beta chains below come from one sample, sequenced in a study of early T cells in non-severe SARS-CoV-2 infection. TCRdb reprocessed the 5' RACE reads via MiXCR and lists one record per CDR3 protein. This table has tens of thousands of distinct CDR3 sequences, 8% to 11% appearing once. The sample consisted of whole blood. The receptor set was obtained from an adult who was a healthcare worker with PCR-confirmed SARS-CoV-2 infection or an uninfected control (not recorded which).

This clonotype was seen ten or more times. This chain joins TRBV20-1 and TRBJ2-7; 9 bases agree with TRBD2. The CDR3 is 13 amino acids. Germline assignment: CDR1 DFQATT and CDR2 SNEGSKA (reference sequence). V trimming: 6 bases; J trimming: 6 bases; junction bases outside the gene matches: 9. The CDR3 coding sequence is TGCAGTGCCCACTTAGCGGGAGCACCCGAGCAGTACTTC. Its translation is CSAHLAGAPEQYF.

Many counts were recorded for this clonotype. This chain uses TRBV20-1 with TRBJ1-4, with TRBD1 as a possible D gene (5 bases). CDR1 is DFQATT, CDR2 SNEGSKA, per germline (reference sequence). This CDR3 region has 14 residues. V lost 0 bases and J lost 4, with 9 bases in between. In DNA, the CDR3 is TGCAGTGCTAGAGAGAGGGGACGTAATGAAAAACTGTTTTTT. This translates into CSARERGRNEKLFF.

This clonotype has a handful of counts. The chain combines TRBV5-1 with TRBJ2-7; TRBD1 is a possible D gene (6 bases). Looked up from germline, CDR1 is SGHRS and CDR2 is YFSETQ. V was pared by 0 bases and J by 5 bases, with 9 bases between. This CDR3 is 13 amino acids long. The CDR3 region has the DNA TGCGCCAGCAGCTTGGGGACAGAGAACGAGCAGTACTTC. Translation gives CASSLGTENEQYF. Full variable domain (missing parts from reference TRBV5-1 and TRBJ2-7): KAGVTQTPRYLIKTRGQQVTLSCSPISGHRSVSWYQQTPGQGLQFLFEYFSETQRNKGNFPGRFSGRQFSNSRSEMNVSTLELGDSALYLCASSLGTENEQYFGPGTRLTVT.

This rearrangement joins TRBV15 to TRBJ2-1; 11 bases line up with TRBD1. The CDR3 runs 15 residues. V lost 2 bases to trimming and J lost 7 bases; unmatched junction nucleotides: 4. The germline V gene has CDR1 LNHNV and CDR2 YYDKDF (reference sequence). CDR3 protein: CATSRRTGGKNEQFF. The CDR3 DNA follows: TGTGCCACCAGCAGACGGACAGGGGGCAAGAATGAGCAGTTCTTC.

The genes are TRBV6-2 or TRBV6-3 and TRBJ2-1; a possible D gene is TRBD2 (6 bases). V was pared by 3 bases and J by 9 bases, with 15 bases between. CDR1 and CDR2 from the germline V gene are MNHEY and SVGEGT. This CDR3 has 14 amino acids. CDR3 protein: CASSYTASAAEQFF. CDR3 coding DNA: TGTGCCAGCAGTTATACGGCTAGCGCCGCTGAGCAGTTCTTC.

This rearrangement joins TRBV20-1 to TRBJ1-1; D ambiguous. CDR1 is DFQATT and CDR2 is SNEGSKA in the germline V gene (reference sequence). CDR3 length equals 11 residues. The V and J ends lost 3 bases and 6 bases respectively, with 8 bases between them. The CDR3 sequence: CSASTDAEAFF. In DNA, the CDR3 is TGCAGTGCTAGTACGGATGCTGAAGCTTTCTTT.

This clonotype was recorded at least ten times. This chain connects TRBV29-1 to TRBJ2-1; the D is unclear. Trimming removed 6 bases from V and 7 bases from J, with 4 bases in between. This CDR3 is 9 amino acids long. The germline gives CDR1 SQVTM, CDR2 ANQGSEA. CDR3 DNA sequence: TGCAGCGTAGATAATGAGCAGTTCTTC. The encoded protein is CSVDNEQFF.

There are many counts of this clonotype. The V gene is TRBV7-8, the J gene TRBJ2-2; 11 nucleotides align to TRBD1. CDR1 is SGHVS, CDR2 FQNEAQ, per germline. The CDR3 has 16 amino acids. The J segment lost 6 bases and the V segment lost 0 bases, leaving 3 bases of the junction unmatched. The CDR3 bases are TGTGCCAGCAGCTTAGCGTCGGGACAGGGGGCCGGGGAGCTGTTTTTT. Amino acids: CASSLASGQGAGELFF.

In its sample, this clonotype was seen many times. The CDR3 region is CASSLGLAASYNEQFF. The CDR3 DNA follows: TGTGCCAGCAGCTTGGGACTAGCGGCTTCCTACAATGAGCAGTTCTTC. The chain carries TRBV5-8 and TRBJ2-1; 9 bases are shared with TRBD2. CDR3 length: 16 residues. The V gene end was trimmed by 0 bases and the J gene end by 1 base; junction bases not matched to a gene: 2. Germline V gene sequence: CDR1 SGHTS, CDR2 YDEGEE.

This clonotype was counted only a few times. This rearrangement joins TRBV12-3 or TRBV12-4 to TRBJ2-1, with D perhaps matching TRBD1 (8 bases). This CDR3 contains 14 residues. Trimming removed 5 bases at V and 7 bases at J, with 15 bases between. CDR3 loop: CASSPDREGNEQFF. The CDR3 DNA reads as TGTGCCAGCAGTCCGGACAGGGAGGGAAATGAGCAGTTCTTC.

The rearrangement joins TRBV29-1 to TRBJ2-5, with 7 bases aligning to TRBD1. The CDR3 contains 12 residues. Losses at the gene ends were 5 bases for V and 4 bases for J; bases not matched to a gene: 4. Germline values: CDR1 SQVTM, CDR2 ANQGSEA. The CDR3 nucleotides read TGCAGCGTTAAAAGACAGGGAGAGACCCAGTACTTC. Protein product: CSVKRQGETQYF.

This clonotype was seen more than once but under ten times. V usage is TRBV12-3 or TRBV12-4 and J usage is TRBJ2-1; 7 positions match TRBD2. This CDR3 comprises 16 residues. V trimming: 2 bases; J trimming: 8 bases; junction bases outside the gene matches: 12. For the CDR3, the DNA is TGTGCCAGCAGTTTACTAGCTAGCGGAGTATTTGATGAGCAGTTCTTC. Protein: CASSLLASGVFDEQFF.

This clonotype was seen ten or more times. The chain joins TRBV20-1 to TRBJ2-5; 7 nucleotides agree with TRBD2. CDR1 is DFQATT and CDR2 is SNEGSKA in the germline V gene (reference sequence). CDR3 size: 15 residues. Losses at the gene ends were 6 bases for V and 1 base for J; bases not matched to a gene: 11. CDR3 sequence: CSAAERGVVQETQYF. The DNA of the CDR3 is TGCAGTGCGGCGGAGCGGGGCGTAGTCCAAGAGACCCAGTACTTC.

This clonotype has just a few counts. The chain has TRBV7-3 and TRBJ1-1, with D unclear. Germline V lookup: CDR1 SGHTA, CDR2 FQGTGA. The CDR3 totals 15 residues. The V end was cut by 5 bases, the J end by 5 bases, with 18 bases between. The CDR3 DNA reads as TGTGCCAGCAGCCCATGGCCGGACCCGAGGACTGAAGCTTTCTTT. Its protein is CASSPWPDPRTEAFF.

The chain combines TRBV12-3 or TRBV12-4 with TRBJ1-1; D is unresolved. V lost 3 bases, J lost 5 bases, and 7 bases lay in between. This CDR3 spans 12 amino acids. The CDR3 DNA reads TGTGCCAGCAGTTTCGGGGTTACTGAAGCTTTCTTT. Its translation is CASSFGVTEAFF.

This clonotype showed up just a few times. This chain connects TRBV11-2 to TRBJ2-5; D remains unclear. The CDR3 loop spans 13 amino acids. Between the trimmed V and J ends, which lost 6 bases and 3 bases, there was a span of 11 bases. Germline V gene sequence: CDR1 SGHAT, CDR2 FQNNGV. CDR3 DNA: TGTGCCAGCAGTTATAATCCTGAAGAGACCCAGTACTTC. Its protein is CASSYNPEETQYF. The full variable domain, completed using reference TRBV11-2 and TRBJ2-5, is EAGVAQSPRYKIIEKRQSVAFWCNPISGHATLYWYQQILGQGPKLLIQFQNNGVVDDSQLPKDRFSAERLKGVDSTLKIQPAKLEDSAVYLCASSYNPEETQYFGPGTRLLVL.

This clonotype has a count of ten or more. The genes are TRBV7-9 and TRBJ1-1; 9 bases are shared with TRBD1. With 6 bases clipped from V and 1 base from J, the junction kept 3 bases outside the gene matches. Germline lookup yields CDR1 SEHNR and CDR2 FQNEAQ (reference sequence). The CDR3 spans 14 residues. The CDR3 is CASRGDRENTEAFF. CDR3 DNA sequence: TGTGCCAGCAGGGGGGACAGGGAGAACACTGAAGCTTTCTTT.